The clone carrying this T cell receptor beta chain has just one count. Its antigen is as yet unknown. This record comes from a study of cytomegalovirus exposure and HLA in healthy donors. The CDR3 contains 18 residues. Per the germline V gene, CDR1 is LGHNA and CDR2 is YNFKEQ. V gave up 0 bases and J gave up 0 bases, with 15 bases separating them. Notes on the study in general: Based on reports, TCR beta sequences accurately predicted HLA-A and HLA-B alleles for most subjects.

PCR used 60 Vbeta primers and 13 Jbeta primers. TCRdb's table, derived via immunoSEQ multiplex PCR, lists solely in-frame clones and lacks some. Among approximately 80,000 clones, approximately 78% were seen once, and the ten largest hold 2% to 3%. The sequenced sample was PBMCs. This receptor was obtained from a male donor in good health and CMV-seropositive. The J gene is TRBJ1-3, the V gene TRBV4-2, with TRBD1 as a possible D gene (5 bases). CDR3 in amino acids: CASSQDLVQVNSGNTIYF. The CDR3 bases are TGTGCCAGCAGCCAAGATCTGGTACAGGTGAACTCTGGAAACACCATATATTTT.